This is a list of T cell receptor beta chains from one sample in a study of T cell responses to AZD1222 COVID-19 vaccine. Profiling relied on immunoSEQ multiplex PCR, and the TCRdb table lists in-frame clones only, not all of them. The sample has approximately 150,000 clones, about nine tenths seen once; the top ten hold approximately 3%. Material: peripheral blood, obtained on day 0 of AZD1222 vaccination. The receptors stem from an adult in good health. Each CDR3 is given with its conserved first and last residue. Each record gives: V gene, clone size, D gene, J gene, CDR3 protein, CDR3 DNA. D genes are given only for firm matches. The size field is filled for only some rows; it gives once, few, many or a size class.

V: TRBV5-1
size: NA
D: NA
J: TRBJ2-7
CDR3: CASSFGEYEQYF
DNA: TGCGCCAGCAGCTTTGGGGAATACGAGCAGTACTTC

V: TRBV7-9
size: NA
D: NA
J: TRBJ1-6
CDR3: CASSLASGQGGSPLHF
DNA: TGTGCCAGCAGCTTAGCGTCTGGGCAGGGCGGTTCACCCCTCCACTTT

V: TRBV29-1
size: NA
D: NA
J: TRBJ2-7
CDR3: CSARYRDSYEQYF
DNA: TGCAGCGCCAGATACAGAGACTCCTACGAGCAGTACTTC

V: TRBV6-5
size: few
D: NA
J: TRBJ2-7
CDR3: CASEKGVNDEQYF
DNA: TGTGCCAGCGAAAAGGGGGTTAACGACGAGCAGTACTTC

V: TRBV15
size: NA
D: NA
J: TRBJ2-7
CDR3: CATSRDPQVSPSYEQYF
DNA: TGTGCCACCAGCAGAGATCCCCAGGTTTCACCCTCCTACGAGCAGTACTTC

V: TRBV6-5
size: NA
D: NA
J: TRBJ2-5
CDR3: CASGAGRGETQYF
DNA: TGTGCCAGCGGGGCGGGGCGCGGGGAGACCCAGTACTTC

V: TRBV5-4
size: NA
D: NA
J: TRBJ2-3
CDR3: CASSEYSGAIGTDTQYF
DNA: TGTGCCAGCAGCGAGTACTCCGGGGCCATTGGCACAGATACGCAGTATTTT

V: TRBV6-2/TRBV6-3
size: NA
D: NA
J: TRBJ1-1
CDR3: CASSYGDPQSDTEAFF
DNA: TGTGCCAGCAGTTATGGTGATCCCCAGTCAGACACTGAAGCTTTCTTT

V: TRBV9
size: NA
D: NA
J: TRBJ2-2
CDR3: CASSGRGLDTGELFF
DNA: TGTGCCAGCAGCGGCCGGGGCCTAGACACCGGGGAGCTGTTTTTT

V: TRBV3-1/TRBV3-2
size: NA
D: TRBD2
J: TRBJ2-4
CDR3: CASSQTGSGGKNIQYF
DNA: TGTGCCAGCAGCCAGACCGGGAGCGGGGGGAAAAACATTCAGTACTTC

V: TRBV7-2
size: NA
D: TRBD2
J: TRBJ2-5
CDR3: CASSLVASGEETQYF
DNA: TGTGCCAGCAGCTTAGTCGCTAGCGGCGAAGAGACCCAGTACTTC

V: TRBV5-1
size: NA
D: TRBD2
J: TRBJ2-7
CDR3: CASSLVPSGAQSYEQYF
DNA: TGCGCCAGCAGCTTGGTGCCTAGCGGGGCCCAATCCTACGAGCAGTACTTC

V: TRBV18
size: NA
D: NA
J: TRBJ2-7
CDR3: CASSPPWLSSYEQYF
DNA: TGTGCCAGCTCACCACCGTGGTTATCCTCCTACGAGCAGTACTTC

V: TRBV27
size: NA
D: TRBD2
J: TRBJ2-7
CDR3: CASSSKTSGRPYEQYF
DNA: TGTGCCAGCAGTTCGAAGACTAGCGGCCGTCCCTACGAGCAGTACTTC

V: TRBV7-9
size: NA
D: NA
J: TRBJ1-3
CDR3: CASSFQSSGNTIYF
DNA: TGTGCCAGCAGCTTCCAGAGCTCTGGAAACACCATATATTTT

V: TRBV7-6
size: NA
D: TRBD1
J: TRBJ2-2
CDR3: CASSPGQGAEGGELFF
DNA: TGTGCCAGCAGCCCCGGACAGGGGGCAGAGGGCGGGGAGCTGTTTTTT

V: TRBV30
size: NA
D: NA
J: TRBJ1-2
CDR3: CAWTLSGGRGYGYTF
DNA: TGTGCCTGGACTCTTAGTGGGGGCAGAGGCTATGGCTACACCTTC

V: TRBV4-1
size: NA
D: NA
J: TRBJ1-3
CDR3: CASSQDRIGVGNTIYF
DNA: TGCGCCAGCAGCCAAGATAGGATTGGGGTCGGAAACACCATATATTTT

V: TRBV3-1/TRBV3-2
size: few
D: NA
J: TRBJ1-5
CDR3: CASSQVLGQPQHF
DNA: TGTGCCAGCAGCCAAGTTTTGGGTCAGCCCCAGCATTTT

V: TRBV6-2/TRBV6-3
size: few
D: NA
J: TRBJ2-7
CDR3: CASSEAAGYYEQYF
DNA: TGTGCCAGCAGTGAGGCGGCGGGGTACTACGAGCAGTACTTC

V: TRBV6-2/TRBV6-3
size: NA
D: NA
J: TRBJ2-7
CDR3: CASSSQRAYEQYF
DNA: TGTGCCAGCAGTTCCCAGAGGGCCTACGAGCAGTACTTC

V: TRBV7-9
size: NA
D: TRBD2
J: TRBJ2-7
CDR3: CASSQLAGEDEQYF
DNA: TGTGCCAGCAGCCAACTAGCGGGGGAAGACGAGCAGTACTTC

V: TRBV12-3/TRBV12-4
size: NA
D: NA
J: TRBJ1-1
CDR3: CASAWGRNTEAFF
DNA: TGTGCCAGCGCCTGGGGTCGGAACACTGAAGCTTTCTTT

V: TRBV19
size: NA
D: NA
J: TRBJ2-3
CDR3: CASSSRGTDTQYF
DNA: TGTGCCAGTAGTTCCAGGGGCACAGATACGCAGTATTTT

V: TRBV6-5
size: NA
D: TRBD1
J: TRBJ2-7
CDR3: CASSSTGTASYEQYF
DNA: TGTGCCAGCAGTTCGACCGGGACAGCTTCCTACGAGCAGTACTTC

V: TRBV11-1
size: NA
D: NA
J: TRBJ1-3
CDR3: CASSFGGHTGNTIYF
DNA: TGTGCCAGCAGCTTTGGGGGCCACACTGGAAACACCATATATTTT

V: TRBV19
size: once
D: TRBD1
J: TRBJ1-2
CDR3: CATGGTGIIYGYTF
DNA: TGTGCCACCGGAGGGACAGGGATTATTTATGGCTACACCTTC

V: TRBV4-3
size: NA
D: NA
J: TRBJ1-4
CDR3: CASRRDGEKLFF
DNA: TGCGCCAGCAGACGGGACGGTGAAAAACTGTTTTTT

V: TRBV5-1
size: NA
D: TRBD2
J: TRBJ2-7
CDR3: CASRPLIAGRSYEQYF
DNA: TGCGCCAGCAGACCCCTCATAGCGGGTCGGTCCTACGAGCAGTACTTC

V: TRBV18
size: NA
D: TRBD1
J: TRBJ2-1
CDR3: CASSPPRDSRSKSGYNEQFF
DNA: TGTGCCAGCTCACCACCTCGGGACAGCCGGTCTAAATCGGGTTACAATGAGCAGTTCTTC

V: TRBV18
size: NA
D: NA
J: TRBJ1-3
CDR3: CASSPPAGAGNTIYF
DNA: TGTGCCAGCTCACCACCGGCCGGAGCTGGAAACACCATATATTTT

V: TRBV27
size: NA
D: NA
J: TRBJ1-6
CDR3: CASSFLTGGSPLHF
DNA: TGTGCCAGCAGTTTTTTAACCGGTGGTTCACCCCTCCACTTT

V: TRBV4-2
size: NA
D: NA
J: TRBJ1-3
CDR3: CASSQDGNTIYF
DNA: TGTGCCAGCAGCCAAGACGGAAACACCATATATTTT

V: TRBV28
size: NA
D: NA
J: TRBJ2-7
CDR3: CASTRGLIYEQYF
DNA: TGTGCCAGCACTCGCGGACTAATATACGAGCAGTACTTC

V: TRBV4-3
size: NA
D: NA
J: TRBJ2-7
CDR3: CASSQGLSGDYEQYF
DNA: TGCGCCAGCAGCCAAGGTTTAAGTGGGGACTACGAGCAGTACTTC

V: TRBV10-3
size: once
D: NA
J: TRBJ2-2
CDR3: CAISKGTNTGELFF
DNA: TGTGCCATCAGCAAGGGGACGAACACCGGGGAGCTGTTTTTT

V: TRBV7-6
size: NA
D: NA
J: TRBJ1-2
CDR3: CASSLAGTRDNYGYTF
DNA: TGTGCCAGCAGCTTAGCGGGGACAAGAGATAACTATGGCTACACCTTC

V: TRBV6-5
size: NA
D: TRBD1
J: TRBJ1-2
CDR3: CASSYRGQGDGYTF
DNA: TGTGCCAGCAGTTACAGGGGGCAGGGGGATGGCTACACCTTC

V: TRBV7-2
size: NA
D: TRBD1
J: TRBJ1-1
CDR3: CASSLKRTGRSGTEAFF
DNA: TGTGCCAGCAGCTTAAAGAGGACAGGGAGGAGTGGCACTGAAGCTTTCTTT

V: TRBV19
size: NA
D: TRBD2
J: TRBJ2-1
CDR3: CASSQNSGGAHNEQFF
DNA: TGTGCCAGTAGCCAGAATAGCGGGGGGGCCCACAATGAGCAGTTCTTC

V: TRBV3-1/TRBV3-2
size: NA
D: NA
J: TRBJ1-2
CDR3: CASSQVRGNYGYTF
DNA: TGTGCCAGCAGCCAAGTGAGGGGAAACTATGGCTACACCTTC

V: TRBV19
size: few
D: NA
J: TRBJ1-3
CDR3: CASSMTATGNTIYF
DNA: TGTGCCAGTAGCATGACAGCTACTGGAAACACCATATATTTT

V: TRBV4-2
size: NA
D: NA
J: TRBJ2-1
CDR3: CASSQEIYSYNEQFF
DNA: TGTGCCAGCAGCCAAGAGATATACTCCTACAATGAGCAGTTCTTC

V: TRBV19
size: NA
D: NA
J: TRBJ1-1
CDR3: CASRRGNTEAFF
DNA: TGTGCCAGTCGAAGGGGGAACACTGAAGCTTTCTTT

V: TRBV7-9
size: once
D: NA
J: TRBJ1-5
CDR3: CASSLVQGRKSNQPQHF
DNA: TGTGCCAGCAGCTTAGTCCAGGGTAGGAAGAGCAATCAGCCCCAGCATTTT

V: TRBV27
size: NA
D: NA
J: TRBJ2-7
CDR3: CASSLSSGWRDEQYF
DNA: TGTGCCAGCAGTTTATCTTCAGGGTGGAGGGACGAGCAGTACTTC

V: TRBV11-2
size: NA
D: NA
J: TRBJ2-7
CDR3: CASSFQVGEQYF
DNA: TGTGCCAGCAGCTTTCAGGTCGGCGAGCAGTACTTC

V: TRBV9
size: NA
D: NA
J: TRBJ2-7
CDR3: CASSVDRVPYEQYF
DNA: TGTGCCAGCAGCGTAGACAGGGTCCCCTACGAGCAGTACTTC

V: TRBV6-2/TRBV6-3
size: NA
D: NA
J: TRBJ1-2
CDR3: CASSPPGKTNYGYTF
DNA: TGTGCCAGCAGTCCCCCAGGGAAGACTAACTATGGCTACACCTTC

V: TRBV12-2
size: once
D: NA
J: TRBJ2-2
CDR3: CASRFENFTGELFF
DNA: TGTGCAAGTCGCTTTGAAAATTTCACCGGGGAGCTGTTTTTT

V: TRBV21-1
size: NA
D: NA
J: TRBJ2-5
CDR3: CASSNGGPRETQYF
DNA: TGTGCCAGCAGCAATGGGGGTCCCCGCGAGACCCAGTACTTC

V: TRBV2
size: NA
D: TRBD2
J: TRBJ2-7
CDR3: CASSLSGGRPYEQYF
DNA: TGTGCCAGCAGTCTTAGCGGGGGCCGACCCTACGAGCAGTACTTC

V: TRBV7-2
size: few
D: NA
J: TRBJ1-1
CDR3: CASSPRTLSSMNTEAFF
DNA: TGTGCCAGCAGCCCTAGGACCCTCAGCTCGATGAACACTGAAGCTTTCTTT

V: TRBV15
size: few
D: NA
J: TRBJ1-4
CDR3: CATSRDWSANEKLFF
DNA: TGTGCCACCAGCAGAGATTGGTCGGCTAATGAAAAACTGTTTTTT

V: TRBV7-9
size: NA
D: TRBD1
J: TRBJ1-6
CDR3: CASSLDRDRDSPLHF
DNA: TGTGCCAGCAGCCTAGACCGGGACAGGGACTCACCCCTCCACTTT

V: TRBV27
size: NA
D: NA
J: TRBJ2-1
CDR3: CASSLSPAWEQFF
DNA: TGTGCCAGCAGTTTATCTCCAGCATGGGAGCAGTTCTTC

V: TRBV9
size: NA
D: NA
J: TRBJ1-1
CDR3: CASSVAQGGNTEAFF
DNA: TGTGCCAGCAGCGTAGCCCAGGGAGGGAACACTGAAGCTTTCTTT

V: TRBV9
size: NA
D: TRBD1
J: TRBJ1-2
CDR3: CASSVDSGQGYYGYTF
DNA: TGTGCCAGCAGCGTAGACAGCGGACAGGGCTACTATGGCTACACCTTC

V: TRBV24-1
size: NA
D: TRBD1
J: TRBJ1-5
CDR3: CATPGTGDLSNQPQHF
DNA: TGTGCCACCCCCGGGACAGGGGATTTGAGCAATCAGCCCCAGCATTTT